What follows are 6 T cell receptor beta chains derived from one specimen sequenced in a study of control samples from healthy donors and cancer patients. The assay was immunoSEQ multiplex PCR, and TCRdb's table has in-frame clones only and misses some. The sample lists about 63,000 clones; 65% to 90% were seen once. Sequencing was carried out using blood. All receptors come from a man aged 40-49 years in good health.

The chain has TRBV4-3 and TRBJ1-2; D is possibly TRBD1 (6 bases). The CDR3 is 17 residues long. Germline values: CDR1 LGHNA, CDR2 YSLEER. The V end lost 0 bases, the J end lost 1 base, and 15 bases lay between the germline ends. The CDR3 bases are TGCGCCAGCAGCCAAGATATAACGACAGGAAGTAACTATGGCTACACCTTC. Protein product: CASSQDITTGSNYGYTF.

The chain combines TRBV7-2 with TRBJ2-7; D perhaps matches TRBD2 (7 bases). CDR3 size: 17 residues. CDR1 is SGHTA, CDR2 FQGNSA, per germline. Trimming cost V 4 bases and J 0 bases, with 19 bases left between them. The CDR3 nucleotides are TGTGCCAGCAGCTGGAGGGGGGGACGGCCGGGCTCCTACGAGCAGTACTTC. Translation gives CASSWRGGRPGSYEQYF.

The chain is built from TRBV28 and TRBJ2-7; weak D call: TRBD2 (5 bases). Trimming removed 6 bases from V and 2 bases from J, with 14 bases in between. The CDR3 sequence is 14 residues long. Germline V gene lookup returns CDR1 MDHEN and CDR2 SYDVKM. The CDR3 region is CASSVITLAYEQYF. DNA of the CDR3: TGTGCCAGCAGCGTAATAACACTAGCCTACGAGCAGTACTTC.

V usage is TRBV11-3 and J usage is TRBJ2-2; 7 positions match TRBD1. CDR1 is SGHNT and CDR2 is YENEEA in the germline V gene. The V gene end was trimmed by 7 bases and the J gene end by 5 bases; junction bases not matched to a gene: 10. This CDR3 spans 15 amino acids. CDR3 region: CASTSRQGWTGELFF. The CDR3 nucleotides read TGTGCCAGCACCAGCCGACAGGGTTGGACCGGGGAGCTGTTTTTT.

The V call is TRBV14, the J call TRBJ2-1, with 7 positions matching TRBD2. V dropped 1 base and J dropped 9; count of bases not matched to a gene: 3. This CDR3 is 13 amino acids long. The germline CDR1 and CDR2 sequences are SGHDN and FVKESK. The CDR3 region has the DNA TGTGCCAGCAGCCAAGCAGCTAGCGGTGAGCAGTTCTTC. The encoded protein is CASSQAASGEQFF. The full variable domain, its missing parts supplied by reference TRBV14 and TRBJ2-1, is EAGVTQFPSHSVIEKGQTVTLRCDPISGHDNLYWYRRVMGKEIKFLLHFVKESKQDESGMPNNRFLAERTGGTYSTLKVQPAELEDSGVYFCASSQAASGEQFFGPGTRLTVL.

The chain employs TRBV12-3 or TRBV12-4 and TRBJ1-4, with unresolved D. Trimming left V 4 bases short and J 6 bases short, with 9 bases between. There are 13 residues in the CDR3. As DNA, the CDR3 is TGTGCCAGCAGTTCGATCGGTTATGAAAAACTGTTTTTT. Translating gives CASSSIGYEKLFF.